The 18 T cell receptor beta chains reported below all come from one sample, sequenced in a study of T cells after yellow fever vaccination (dated by TCRdb to between 2018 and 2020). The meaning of the sample's treatment or condition label: live attenuated yellow fever vaccine strain. Preparation of the library involved 5' RACE. The sequencer listed for this sample is Illumina HiSeq 2500. TCRdb handled the public reads itself, with Q25 trimming in fastp and clone calling in MiXCR, and kept productive beta chains. Every entry covers one CDR3 protein and lists the most common genes and DNA from its rows. The sample data list 450,000 to 550,000 distinct CDR3 sequences, and 20% to 25% of these were observed just once. The ten largest clones take up about 15% of the sample. This sample comprised PBMCs, obtained more than 20 days after the first yellow fever vaccination. These receptors all stem from a young man who received the YFV17D yellow fever vaccine.

This clonotype has more than one count but fewer than ten. V gene TRBV6-5 combines with J gene TRBJ1-1, with D uncertain. The CDR3 loop spans 15 amino acids. From germline, CDR1 is MNHEY and CDR2 SVGAGI. V was cut by 1 base and J by 2 bases, with 11 bases left in between. CDR3 amino acids: CASSYWPGINTEAFF. The CDR3 DNA reads TGTGCCAGCAGTTACTGGCCCGGTATTAACACTGAAGCTTTCTTT.

The sample holds many counts of this clonotype. This sequence joins TRBV4-3 and TRBJ2-2; D remains unclear. Germline V CDR1 and CDR2: LGHNA, YSLEER. The CDR3 has 14 amino acids. The V and J ends lost 1 base and 11 bases respectively, with 14 bases between them. CDR3 coding DNA: TGCGCCAGCAGCCAAGTTAGTGGGCAGGCAGAGCTGTTTTTT. Translated: CASSQVSGQAELFF.

This clonotype has only one observation. The chain recombines TRBV12-3 or TRBV12-4 with TRBJ1-4; no firm D call. V was trimmed by 3 bases and J by 6 bases, leaving 8 bases between them. This CDR3 has 13 residues. CDR3 nucleotides: TGTGCCAGCAGTTTCACGGGTGATGAAAAACTGTTTTTT. Residues: CASSFTGDEKLFF.

This clonotype was seen only a few times. This chain links TRBV7-9 with TRBJ2-7; the D gene is possibly TRBD1 (6 bases). The CDR3 covers 14 residues. The germline CDR1 and CDR2 sequences are SEHNR and FQNEAQ (reference sequence). Trimming took 7 bases from V and 0 from J, leaving 13 bases between them. DNA of the CDR3: TGTGCCAGCACCCCGACAGGATTCTCCTACGAGCAGTACTTC. Protein sequence: CASTPTGFSYEQYF.

Ten or more counts support this clonotype. The rearrangement joins TRBV12-3 or TRBV12-4 to TRBJ1-1, with 7 bases lining up with TRBD1. V shed 6 bases, J shed 4 bases, and the junction held 5 bases outside the gene matches. The CDR3 contains 13 residues. The CDR3 spells CASRRGLSTEAFF. The CDR3 DNA follows: TGTGCCAGCAGAAGGGGGCTGAGCACTGAAGCTTTCTTT.

This clonotype was recorded at least ten times. The CDR3 nucleotides read TGTGCCAGCAGCCAGGTTTCGGCCGGGGAGCTGTTTTTT. Protein product: CASSQVSAGELFF. V usage is TRBV4-2 and J usage is TRBJ2-2; D uncertain. CDR3 length: 13 residues. CDR1 is LGHNA, CDR2 YNFKEQ, per germline. V lost 3 bases, J lost 6 bases, and 8 bases lay in between.

In its sample, this clonotype was seen a few times. The gene calls are TRBV20-1 and TRBJ1-1, with 10 bases aligning to TRBD1. This CDR3 contains 13 residues. The V segment lost 6 bases and the J segment 5 bases; nucleotides outside the gene matches: 6. Germline CDR1 and CDR2: DFQATT and SNEGSKA (reference sequence). The CDR3 DNA reads as TGCAGTGCCCCGGGACAGGGGTATACTGAAGCTTTCTTT. Its protein is CSAPGQGYTEAFF.

V gene TRBV29-1 combines with J gene TRBJ2-5; D unresolved. This CDR3 comprises 13 residues. V lost 3 bases and J lost 1, with 9 bases in between. From germline, CDR1 is SQVTM and CDR2 ANQGSEA. This CDR3 is CSVEALLQETQYF. In DNA form, the CDR3 reads TGCAGCGTTGAGGCACTACTCCAAGAGACCCAGTACTTC.

V is TRBV6-2 or TRBV6-3 and J is TRBJ2-3; maybe TRBD2 (5 bases). CDR3 length equals 14 residues. V dropped 7 bases and J dropped 1 base, with 12 bases sitting between them. The germline CDR1 and CDR2 sequences are MNHEY and SVGEGT. This CDR3 is CASTDLEGTDTQYF. Here the CDR3 DNA reads TGTGCCAGCACCGATTTGGAGGGCACAGATACGCAGTATTTT.

This clonotype was recorded a few times. The chain employs TRBV5-4 and TRBJ2-5, with a weak D call TRBD2 (5 bases). CDR1 is SGHNT, CDR2 YYREEE, per germline (reference sequence). The CDR3 covers 14 residues. The V end was cut by 5 bases, the J end by 2 bases, with 13 bases between. The CDR3 DNA follows: TGTGCCAGCAGGGCCGGACGGACTCAAGAGACCCAGTACTTC. Translating gives CASRAGRTQETQYF.

This rearrangement joins TRBV12-3 or TRBV12-4 to TRBJ1-3, with 7 bases that match TRBD1. J gave up 4 bases and V 5 bases, and 8 bases lay outside the gene matches. The CDR3 length is 15 residues. CDR3 loop: CASSGAGTVGNTIYF. In DNA, the CDR3 is TGTGCCAGCAGTGGCGCCGGGACAGTCGGAAACACCATATATTTT.

V is TRBV28 and J is TRBJ2-5; 7 positions match TRBD1. This CDR3 contains 14 residues. Germline V gene sequence: CDR1 MDHEN, CDR2 SYDVKM. Trimming cost V 6 bases and J 3 bases; bases outside gene matches: 7. The CDR3 loop reads CASSTRGREETQYF. Written as DNA, the CDR3 is TGTGCCAGCAGCACGAGGGGGCGAGAAGAGACCCAGTACTTC.

The chain recombines TRBV5-6 with TRBJ1-1; D gene uncertain. Trimming cost V 2 bases and J 1 base, with 12 bases left between them. Per germline, CDR1 SGHDT and CDR2 YYEEEE. This CDR3 spans 15 amino acids. The CDR3 sequence: CASSFSPLQNTEAFF. The CDR3 nucleotides are TGTGCCAGCAGCTTTAGCCCGCTACAGAACACTGAAGCTTTCTTT.

This clonotype was seen repeatedly, ten times or more. V and J are TRBV28 and TRBJ1-2; 8 bases line up with TRBD1. V lost 2 bases and J lost 3; bases outside the gene matches: 2. CDR3 length equals 14 residues. Germline V gives CDR1 MDHEN, CDR2 SYDVKM. The CDR3 nucleotides read TGTGCCAGCAGTTTACAGGGGGCTGACTATGGCTACACCTTC. Its translation is CASSLQGADYGYTF.

V is TRBV20-1 and J is TRBJ2-5, with D perhaps assigned TRBD1 or TRBD2 (5 bases each). V was cut by 6 bases and J by 0 bases, with 17 bases left in between. This CDR3 has 15 residues. Germline V gene sequence: CDR1 DFQATT, CDR2 SNEGSKA (reference sequence). The CDR3: CSAALGDLYQETQYF. For the CDR3, the DNA is TGCAGTGCCGCGCTGGGGGACCTGTACCAAGAGACCCAGTACTTC.

This clonotype was recorded at least ten times. This chain uses TRBV5-5 with TRBJ2-7; D remains unclear. Germline V lookup: CDR1 SGHKS, CDR2 YYEKEE (reference sequence). This CDR3 is built from 12 residues. Deletions cut 1 base from V and 3 bases from J, with 5 bases between. CDR3 DNA: TGTGCCAGCAGCTTGATAGGCTACGAGCAGTACTTC. Protein sequence: CASSLIGYEQYF. Full variable domain (rest looked up from reference TRBV5-5 and TRBJ2-7): DAGVTQSPTHLIKTRGQQVTLRCSPISGHKSVSWYQQVLGQGPQFIFQYYEKEERGRGNFPDRFSARQFPNYSSELNVNALLLGDSALYLCASSLIGYEQYFGPGTRLTVT.

The chain joins TRBV20-1 to TRBJ2-3; 12 nucleotides line up with TRBD2. V shed 2 bases and J 8 bases; nucleotides not matched to a gene: 5. CDR3 length: 14 residues. Germline V lookup: CDR1 DFQATT, CDR2 SNEGSKA (reference sequence). For the CDR3, the DNA is TGCAGTGCTAGAAAACTAGCGGGGGGCGGTACGCAGTATTTT. Its protein product is CSARKLAGGGTQYF.

V and J are TRBV18 and TRBJ2-7; D might be TRBD1 or TRBD2, each matching 6 bases. In germline, CDR1 is KGHSH, CDR2 LQKENI. The V end was cut by 6 bases, the J end by 5 bases, with 17 bases between. The CDR3 sequence is 14 residues long. CDR3 region: CASSPTGGKDEQYF. As DNA, the CDR3 is TGTGCCAGCTCCCCGACAGGCGGGAAGGACGAGCAGTACTTC.